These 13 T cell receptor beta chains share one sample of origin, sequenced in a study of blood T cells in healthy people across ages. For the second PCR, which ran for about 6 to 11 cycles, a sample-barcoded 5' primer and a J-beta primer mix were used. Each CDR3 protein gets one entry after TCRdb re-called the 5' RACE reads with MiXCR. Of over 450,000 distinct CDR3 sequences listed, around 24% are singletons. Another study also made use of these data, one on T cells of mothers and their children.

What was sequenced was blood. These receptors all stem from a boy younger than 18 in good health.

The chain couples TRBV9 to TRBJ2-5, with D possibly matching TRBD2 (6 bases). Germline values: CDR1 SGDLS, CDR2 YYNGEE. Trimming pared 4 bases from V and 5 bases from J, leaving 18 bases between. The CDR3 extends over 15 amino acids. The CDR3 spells CASSLTEGVAETQYF. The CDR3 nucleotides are TGTGCCAGCAGCTTAACGGAGGGTGTGGCGGAGACCCAGTACTTC.

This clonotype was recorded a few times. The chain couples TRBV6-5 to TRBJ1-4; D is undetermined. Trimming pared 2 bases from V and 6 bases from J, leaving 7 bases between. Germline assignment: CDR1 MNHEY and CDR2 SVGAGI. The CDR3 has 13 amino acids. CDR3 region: CASSYITDEKLFF. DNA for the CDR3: TGTGCCAGCAGTTACATAACAGATGAAAAACTGTTTTTT.

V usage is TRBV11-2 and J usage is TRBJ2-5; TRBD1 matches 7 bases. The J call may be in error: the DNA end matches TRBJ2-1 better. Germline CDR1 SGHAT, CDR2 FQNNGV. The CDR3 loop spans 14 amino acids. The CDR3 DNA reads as TGTGCCAGCAGCACGGGACAGTTACACAATGAGCAGTTCTTC. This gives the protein CASSTGQLHNEQFF.

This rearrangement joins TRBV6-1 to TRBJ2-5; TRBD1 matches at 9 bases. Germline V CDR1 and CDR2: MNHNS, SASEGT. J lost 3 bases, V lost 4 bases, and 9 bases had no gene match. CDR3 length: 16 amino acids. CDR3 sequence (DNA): TGTGCCAGCAGTGCGCCGGGACAGGGTATTAAAGAGACCCAGTACTTC. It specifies CASSAPGQGIKETQYF.

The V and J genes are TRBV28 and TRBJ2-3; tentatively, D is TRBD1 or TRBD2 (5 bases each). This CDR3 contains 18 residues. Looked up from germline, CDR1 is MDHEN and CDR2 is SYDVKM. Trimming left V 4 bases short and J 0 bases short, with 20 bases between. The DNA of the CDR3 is TGTGCCAGCAGTTCCCCTGGGGGTGGGGCCTCTAGCACAGATACGCAGTATTTT. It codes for CASSSPGGGASSTDTQYF. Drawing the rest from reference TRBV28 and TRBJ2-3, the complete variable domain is DVKVTQSSRYLVKRTGEKVFLECVQDMDHENMFWYRQDPGLGLRLIYFSYDVKMKEKGDIPEGYSVSREKKERFSLILESASTNQTSMYLCASSSPGGGASSTDTQYFGPGTRLTVL.

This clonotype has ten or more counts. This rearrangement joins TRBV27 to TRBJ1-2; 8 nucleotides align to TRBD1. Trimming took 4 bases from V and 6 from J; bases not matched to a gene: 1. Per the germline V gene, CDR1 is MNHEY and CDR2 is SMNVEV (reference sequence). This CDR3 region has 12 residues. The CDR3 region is CASSSTGDGYTF. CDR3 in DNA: TGTGCCAGCAGTTCGACAGGGGATGGCTACACCTTC.

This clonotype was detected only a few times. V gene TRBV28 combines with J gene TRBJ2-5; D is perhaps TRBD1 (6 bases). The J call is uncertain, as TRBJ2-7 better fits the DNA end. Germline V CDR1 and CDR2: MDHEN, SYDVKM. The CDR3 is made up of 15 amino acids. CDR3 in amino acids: CASGFSSTGSYEQYF. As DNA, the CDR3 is TGTGCCAGTGGTTTCTCTTCGACAGGTTCGTACGAGCAGTACTTC.

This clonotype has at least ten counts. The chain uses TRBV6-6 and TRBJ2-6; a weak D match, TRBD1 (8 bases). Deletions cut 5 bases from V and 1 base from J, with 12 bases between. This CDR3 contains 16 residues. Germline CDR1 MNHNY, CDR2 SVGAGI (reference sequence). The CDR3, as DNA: TGTGCCAGCAGTAAACAGGGGGGGTCTGGGGCCAACGTCCTGACTTTC. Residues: CASSKQGGSGANVLTF.

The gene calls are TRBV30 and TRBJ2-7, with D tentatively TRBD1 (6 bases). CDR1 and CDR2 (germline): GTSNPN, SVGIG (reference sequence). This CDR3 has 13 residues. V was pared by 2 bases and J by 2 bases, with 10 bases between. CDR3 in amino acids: CAWSRQAAYEQYF. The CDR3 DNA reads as TGTGCCTGGAGTCGACAGGCAGCCTACGAGCAGTACTTC.

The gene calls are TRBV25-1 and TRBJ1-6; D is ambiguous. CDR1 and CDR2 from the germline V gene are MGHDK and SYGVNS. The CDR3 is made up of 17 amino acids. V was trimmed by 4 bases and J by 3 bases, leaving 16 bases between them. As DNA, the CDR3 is TGTGCCAGCAGTGCGCATCGGGCAGGAAACTATAATTCACCCCTCCACTTT. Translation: CASSAHRAGNYNSPLHF.

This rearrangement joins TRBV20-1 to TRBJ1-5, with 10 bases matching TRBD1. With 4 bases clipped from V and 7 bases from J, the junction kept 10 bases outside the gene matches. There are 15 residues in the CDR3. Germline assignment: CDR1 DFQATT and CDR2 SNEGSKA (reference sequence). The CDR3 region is CSAKKGQGPGQPQHF. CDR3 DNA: TGCAGTGCTAAAAAGGGACAGGGGCCCGGACAGCCCCAGCATTTT.

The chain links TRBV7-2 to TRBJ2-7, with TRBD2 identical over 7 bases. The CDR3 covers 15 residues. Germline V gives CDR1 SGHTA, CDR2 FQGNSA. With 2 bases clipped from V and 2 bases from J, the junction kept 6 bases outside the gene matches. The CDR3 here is CASSLSLARTYEQYF. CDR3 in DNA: TGTGCCAGCAGCTTATCACTAGCGAGGACCTACGAGCAGTACTTC.

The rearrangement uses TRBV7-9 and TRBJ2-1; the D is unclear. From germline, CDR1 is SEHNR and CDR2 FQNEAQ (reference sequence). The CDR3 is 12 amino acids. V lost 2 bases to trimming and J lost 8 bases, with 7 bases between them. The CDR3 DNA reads TGTGCCAGCAGCTTAAAACGGGATGAGCAGTTCTTC. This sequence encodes CASSLKRDEQFF.